The 8 T cell receptor beta chains presented below share a single source sample, sequenced in a study of T cell changes during pregnancy in multiple sclerosis. TCRdb's table, derived via immunoSEQ multiplex PCR, lists solely in-frame clones and lacks some. The sample comprises around 30,000 clones, roughly 89% of which are singletons, and 3% to 4% rests with the top ten. The sample here was CD8+ T cells from peripheral blood mononuclear cells, taken in the third trimester of pregnancy. These receptors all stem from a female donor with multiple sclerosis, enrolled in a pregnancy study.

The V gene is TRBV7-6, the J gene TRBJ2-7; D may be TRBD2 (5 bases). Deletions cut 1 base from V and 3 bases from J, with 10 bases between. The CDR3 is made up of 14 amino acids. Germline V gene lookup returns CDR1 SGHVS and CDR2 FNYEAQ. The CDR3 DNA follows: TGTGCCAGCAGCTTAGGCTCGGAGGTCTACGAGCAGTACTTC. As protein: CASSLGSEVYEQYF.

The CDR3: CASSLGGGETEAFF. Here the CDR3 DNA reads TGTGCCAGCAGCTTGGGGGGGGGTGAGACTGAAGCTTTCTTT. The genes are TRBV5-4 and TRBJ1-1, with a tentative D call TRBD1 (5 bases). Germline assignment: CDR1 SGHNT and CDR2 YYREEE (reference sequence). This CDR3 comprises 14 residues. Trimming removed 0 bases from V and 5 bases from J, with 11 bases in between.

This sequence joins TRBV29-1 and TRBJ2-4, with unresolved D. Germline-derived CDR1 and CDR2 are SQVTM and ANQGSEA. Trimming shortened V by 4 bases and J by 8 bases, and 9 bases separated the two germline ends. CDR3 length: 11 residues. The CDR3 region has the DNA TGCAGCGTTGTCGAGGTAGACATTCAGTACTTC. This codes for CSVVEVDIQYF.

This clone came up once. V and J are TRBV7-9 and TRBJ1-6, with a tentative D call TRBD1 (5 bases). Between the trimmed V and J ends, which lost 8 bases and 0 bases, there was a span of 11 bases. The CDR3 contains 15 residues. From germline, CDR1 is SEHNR and CDR2 FQNEAQ (reference sequence). CDR3 DNA: TGTGCCAGCCAGGGTGAGGACTCCTATAATTCACCCCTCCACTTT. Protein sequence: CASQGEDSYNSPLHF.

V usage is TRBV7-2 and J usage is TRBJ2-1, with TRBD2 identical over 11 bases. The CDR3 is 16 residues long. The germline V gene encodes CDR1 SGHTA and CDR2 FQGNSA. Trimming removed 5 bases from V and 3 bases from J; junction bases left unmatched: 6. DNA for the CDR3: TGTGCCAGCAGCCCACCTGGACTAGCGGGCTACAATGAGCAGTTCTTC. The encoded protein is CASSPPGLAGYNEQFF. Complete variable domain (other parts from reference TRBV7-2 and TRBJ2-1): GAGVSQSPSNKVTEKGKDVELRCDPISGHTALYWYRQSLGQGLEFLIYFQGNSAPDKSGLPSDRFSAERTGGSVSTLTIQRTQQEDSAVYLCASSPPGLAGYNEQFFGPGTRLTVL.

The chain employs TRBV27 and TRBJ2-7; TRBD1 matches at 9 bases. The CDR3 contains 13 residues. The V gene's germline CDR1 is MNHEY and CDR2 SMNVEV (reference sequence). Trimming took 10 bases from V and 6 from J; bases not matched to a gene: 10. In DNA form, the CDR3 reads TGTGCCATAAGCGTGGACAGGGGCTCCGAGCAGTACTTC. Translated, it gives CAISVDRGSEQYF.

The chain employs TRBV12-5 and TRBJ2-7, with 9 positions matching TRBD1. This CDR3 is built from 18 residues. Germline CDR1 LGHNT, CDR2 FRNRAP. The ends lost 0 bases at V and 3 bases at J; junction bases unmatched: 12. This CDR3 is CASGLVLGDRGLFYEQYF. DNA of the CDR3: TGTGCTAGTGGTTTGGTACTAGGCGACAGGGGGTTGTTCTACGAGCAGTACTTC.

This chain joins TRBV7-2 and TRBJ1-5, with D hard to call. V lost 5 bases and J 7 bases, leaving 18 bases between the germline ends. Germline CDR1 SGHTA, CDR2 FQGNSA. The length of the CDR3 is 15 residues. The CDR3 DNA follows: TGTGCCAGCAGCCAATCCTCGGGTACCTACCAGCCCCAGCATTTT. Translated: CASSQSSGTYQPQHF.